This T cell receptor (beta chain) was sequenced for a study of T cell responses to AZD1222 COVID-19 vaccine. Study results and caveats: Spike-specific TCRs gained breadth and depth after people received two AZD1222 doses. Nearly half of spike-specific TCRs reportedly go after variant regions that carry no mutations.

Trimming pared 5 bases from V and 5 bases from J, leaving 24 bases between. CDR3 length equals 18 residues. Germline CDR1 is SGHTA and CDR2 is FQGNSA. The table came from immunoSEQ multiplex PCR; TCRdb's copy has only in-frame clones and leaves some out. The sample includes around 110,000 clones, about 86% of them seen just once. As to this clone: Antigen: not known.

The chain combines TRBV7-2 with TRBJ2-2; either TRBD1 or TRBD2 may fit D (5 bases each). This sequence originates from an adult in good health. The specimen comprised peripheral blood, sampled on day 0 of AZD1222 vaccination. The CDR3 region is CASSQGVTSGSVTGELFF. The CDR3 DNA follows: TGTGCCAGCAGCCAAGGGGTAACGAGCGGTTCGGTTACCGGGGAGCTGTTTTTT.